Listed below are T cell receptor beta chains from one sample, sequenced in a study of T-cell memory formation after mild COVID-19. TCRdb redid the calling of the 5' RACE reads with MiXCR, one entry per CDR3 protein. Counted here are approximately 150,000 distinct CDR3 sequences, over 10% occurring once; the ten biggest clones make up approximately 3.3%. The source material was PBMCs or a T cell subset sorted from them (not recorded which). These receptors originate from a young man who had mild COVID-19 (a few samples of this study predate the infection). Cell type and time point are not known. The CDR3 runs from the conserved cysteine through the conserved F or W. A D gene is named only where the DNA matches it firmly. Clone sizes are given selectively: once, few, many, or a class where the clone is expanded.

>TRBJ1-6|few|TRBD1|TRBV7-4
TGTGCCAGCAGCCTTCGCGACAGGGGAGGGTCACCCCTCCACTTT
CASSLRDRGGSPLHF
>TRBJ1-6|few|TRBD1|TRBV20-1
TGCAGTGCTAGCCCGGACAGGGCACCCCTCCACTTT
CSASPDRAPLHF
>TRBJ2-3|-|-|TRBV5-1
TGCGCCAGCAGCCCCGACAACCAGGGTACGCAGTATTTT
CASSPDNQGTQYF
>TRBJ1-5|-|-|TRBV4-3
TGCGCCAGCACAGGGGAATACGGCCAAGGGCAGCCCCAGCATTTT
CASTGEYGQGQPQHF
>TRBJ2-2|-|-|TRBV11-3
TGTGCCAGCAGCTTAGATCAGGGCGGGACGGCGAACACCGGGGAGCTGTTTTTT
CASSLDQGGTANTGELFF
>TRBJ1-4|-|TRBD1|TRBV6-5
TGTGCCAGCAGTCAGGGACAGGGCGAGATTTTT
CASSQGQGEIF
>TRBJ1-5|few|-|TRBV5-1
TGCGCCAGCAGCCCCGGACCTAGCAATCAGCCCCAGCATTTT
CASSPGPSNQPQHF
>TRBJ2-2|few|-|TRBV7-3
TGTGCCAGCAGCTTAATGGGGCGTAACACCGGGGAGCTGTTTTTT
CASSLMGRNTGELFF
>TRBJ2-5|-|-|TRBV10-3
TGTGACATAAAGTCGACTGGTAAAGAGACCCAGTACTTC
CDIKSTGKETQYF
>TRBJ1-1|-|-|TRBV20-1
TGCAGTGCTAGAGAGCCGCCCGGGGGCCCTGAAGCTTTCTTT
CSAREPPGGPEAFF
>TRBJ2-5|few|-|TRBV5-1
TGCGCCAGCAGCTCGACTGAGCGAGAGACCCAGTACTTC
CASSSTERETQYF
>TRBJ2-3|-|-|TRBV18
TGTGCCAGCTCACCAAATAACCCAGATACGCAGTATTTT
CASSPNNPDTQYF
>TRBJ2-3|-|TRBD1|TRBV14
TGTGCCAGCAGCCAATTGGACCGGGACAGGGTAAAGTATTTT
CASSQLDRDRVKYF
>TRBJ2-1|-|TRBD2|TRBV5-1
TGCGCCAGCAGCTTCCCCGCCGCGGGGGGGACCTACAATGAGCAGTTCTTC
CASSFPAAGGTYNEQFF
>TRBJ2-3|many|-|TRBV12-3/TRBV12-4
TGTGCCAGCAGTTTGGGGATTTCGGGTAGCACAGATACGCAGTATTTT
CASSLGISGSTDTQYF
>TRBJ2-1|few|TRBD2|TRBV29-1
TGCAGCGTTGGTCGGGGGGGGCCATACAATGAGCAGTTCTTC
CSVGRGGPYNEQFF
>TRBJ2-2|many|TRBD1|TRBV5-6
TGTGCCAGCAGCTTGGAGGGGGCAGTCACCGGGGAGCTGTTTTTT
CASSLEGAVTGELFF
>TRBJ2-3|few|TRBD1|TRBV4-3
TGCGCCAGCAGCCAGAGACAGGGGGCTGATACGCAGTATTTT
CASSQRQGADTQYF
>TRBJ1-3|-|-|TRBV6-5
TGTGCCAGCAGTTACTCACGGTCGGGACGAAACATGGGAAACACCATATATTTT
CASSYSRSGRNMGNTIYF
>TRBJ1-2|-|-|TRBV12-3/TRBV12-4
TGTGCCAGCAGAAAGCCTAACTATGGCTACACCTTC
CASRKPNYGYTF